This T cell receptor (beta chain) originates from a study of memory CD8 T cells in hepatitis C reinfection. Method: immunoSEQ multiplex PCR; TCRdb's copy keeps in-frame clones and lacks some. This sample has about 50,000 clones, with roughly nine tenths found just once. The study's findings and limits: Five donors were too few for definitive public clonotype conclusions.

Concerning this clone: Its antigen is unidentified.

The time point denotes: pre-reinfection, 55 to 20 weeks before reinfection detection. No in vitro expansion preceded TCR sequencing of the sorted cells. This CDR3 comprises 13 residues. V gave up 3 bases and J gave up 7 bases, with 13 bases separating them. Looked up from germline, CDR1 is MDHEN and CDR2 is SYDVKM. J is TRBJ2-7 and V is TRBV28; the D gene is possibly TRBD2 (7 bases). The sample was naive CD8+ T cells sorted from blood. This receptor was obtained from a man aged 18 to 29 with hepatitis C virus infection. CDR3 bases: TGTGCCAGCAGTTTCGAGGGAGGGGGTGAGCAGTACTTC. This sequence encodes CASSFEGGGEQYF.